The 10 T cell receptor beta chains in this list originate from one sample, sequenced in a study of blood T cell repertoires in COVID-19. Libraries were prepared by immunoSEQ multiplex PCR; TCRdb keeps only in-frame clonotypes and omits some of them. The sample has around 140,000 clones; around 88% are singletons. The specimen sequenced was peripheral blood. The receptors shown here come from a man aged 50 to 59 with acute or convalescent COVID-19.

This rearrangement joins TRBV6-5 to TRBJ1-2; TRBD1 might be the D (5 bases). V dropped 7 bases and J dropped 2 bases, with 8 bases sitting between them. Germline values: CDR1 MNHEY, CDR2 SVGAGI. This CDR3 spans 12 amino acids. CDR3 nucleotides: TGTGCCAGCACGCGGGGGAACTATGGCTACACCTTC. Its protein product is CASTRGNYGYTF.

V usage is TRBV9 and J usage is TRBJ1-2; 8 bases align to TRBD1. CDR3 length: 17 amino acids. In germline, CDR1 is SGDLS, CDR2 YYNGEE. The V segment lost 0 bases and the J segment 4 bases; nucleotides outside the gene matches: 11. The CDR3: CASSVDTGEGTGYGYTF. DNA of the CDR3: TGTGCCAGCAGCGTAGACACAGGGGAGGGGACAGGCTATGGCTACACCTTC.

The rearrangement links TRBV10-3 to TRBJ1-5, with D tentatively TRBD1 (5 bases). The CDR3 is 16 amino acids. Germline V gene sequence: CDR1 ENHRY, CDR2 SYGVKD. The V and J ends lost 0 bases and 6 bases respectively, with 15 bases between them. For the CDR3, the DNA is TGTGCCATCAGTGAGTCAACGGGGGATCATGGTCAGCCCCAGCATTTT. This translates into CAISESTGDHGQPQHF.

The CDR3: CASSVRDKQFF. The CDR3 DNA sequence: TGTGCCAGCAGTGTCCGGGACAAGCAGTTCTTC. V gene TRBV12-3 or TRBV12-4 combines with J gene TRBJ2-1, with a weak D call TRBD1 (6 bases). V lost 5 bases and J 11 bases, leaving 10 bases between the germline ends. CDR3 size: 11 residues.

This clone is a singleton in its sample. The chain is built from TRBV28 and TRBJ2-7; D perhaps matches TRBD2 (6 bases). The V end was cut by 2 bases, the J end by 2 bases, with 10 bases between. CDR1 MDHEN and CDR2 SYDVKM come from the germline V gene. The CDR3 is made up of 14 amino acids. The CDR3 DNA is TGTGCCAGCAGTTTAGGGACTGGTCCCTACGAGCAGTACTTC. It encodes CASSLGTGPYEQYF.

V usage is TRBV6-5 and J usage is TRBJ1-1; the match to TRBD1 covers 9 bases. The V segment lost 6 bases and the J segment 3 bases; nucleotides outside the gene matches: 8. Germline CDR1 MNHEY, CDR2 SVGAGI. The CDR3 runs 15 residues. This CDR3 is CASRWGQGWDTEAFF. The CDR3 DNA reads as TGTGCCAGCAGATGGGGACAGGGCTGGGACACTGAAGCTTTCTTT.

This chain connects TRBV27 to TRBJ1-2; 9 positions match TRBD1. Germline V gene sequence: CDR1 MNHEY, CDR2 SMNVEV (reference sequence). The CDR3 is 14 residues long. J lost 6 bases, V lost 0 bases, and 2 bases had no gene match. In DNA, the CDR3 is TGTGCCAGCAGTTTATCAAGGACAGGGGATGGCTACACCTTC. Translation: CASSLSRTGDGYTF.

V usage is TRBV7-2 and J usage is TRBJ1-5, with TRBD1 as a possible D gene (5 bases). The ends were cut back, 3 bases at V and 6 bases at J, with 12 bases in the middle. CDR3 length: 14 amino acids. CDR1 and CDR2 (germline): SGHTA, FQGNSA. The CDR3 region has the DNA TGTGCCAGCAGCTTCAGCAGGGTTACTCAGCCCCAGCATTTT. This gives the protein CASSFSRVTQPQHF.

The chain is built from TRBV6-5 and TRBJ1-2, with D tentatively TRBD1 (5 bases). CDR1 MNHEY and CDR2 SVGAGI come from the germline V gene. Trimming took 4 bases from V and 8 from J, leaving 11 bases between them. The CDR3 totals 12 residues. The CDR3 is CASSSQGGGYTF. CDR3 nucleotides: TGTGCCAGCAGTTCGCAGGGAGGAGGCTACACCTTC.

The V call is TRBV6-4, the J call TRBJ1-1, with D perhaps TRBD1 (6 bases). Trimming removed 6 bases from V and 8 bases from J, with 16 bases in between. This CDR3 contains 13 residues. Germline V gene data show CDR1 as MRHNA and CDR2 as SNTAGT. The CDR3 is CASSKTGFSEAFF. The CDR3 DNA is TGTGCCAGCAGCAAAACAGGGTTCTCAGAAGCTTTCTTT.